Listed here are 14 T cell receptor beta chains from one sample, sequenced in a study of siplizumab effects on memory and regulatory T cells. TCRdb's copy holds only in-frame clones and misses some; the assay was immunoSEQ multiplex PCR. The data hold approximately 100,000 clones, with around 93% observed a single time. Sequenced material: non-Treg CD4+ T cells sorted from blood. Source of these receptors: a human donor in good health.

The chain uses TRBV6-1 and TRBJ2-1; tentatively, D is TRBD1 or TRBD2 (5 bases each). Germline CDR1 and CDR2: MNHNS and SASEGT. V was trimmed by 6 bases and J by 4 bases, leaving 10 bases between them. This CDR3 is 13 amino acids long. The CDR3 DNA sequence: TGTGCCAGCAGAGAGGGGTTATACAATGAGCAGTTCTTC. This sequence encodes CASREGLYNEQFF.

This clone was recorded once. The chain links TRBV2 to TRBJ1-3, with a weak D call TRBD1 (6 bases). The germline V gene encodes CDR1 SNHLY and CDR2 FYNNEI. The CDR3 is 12 amino acids. Trimming removed 3 bases from V and 9 bases from J, with 9 bases in between. The CDR3 region has the DNA TGTGCCAGCAGTGATGGGGGCGTCACCATATATTTT. This codes for CASSDGGVTIYF.

Turning to this clone: The junction and the germline gene differ at one end; a read error may be behind it. The V and J genes are TRBV5-1 and TRBJ2-1; no reliable D call. Germline V gives CDR1 SGHRS, CDR2 YFSETQ. This CDR3 has 14 residues. For the CDR3, the DNA is TGCGCCAGCAGTTTGGACCGTGCCTACAATGAGCAGTTCTTC. Translation: CASSLDRAYNEQFF. Looking up the rest from reference TRBV5-1 and TRBJ2-1 gives the full variable domain: KAGVTQTPRYLIKTRGQQVTLSCSPISGHRSVSWYQQTPGQGLQFLFEYFSETQRNKGNFPGRFSGRQFSNSRSEMNVSTLELGDSALYLCASSLDRAYNEQFFGPGTRLTVL.

This chain links TRBV6-5 with TRBJ1-4; D may be TRBD1 (5 bases). V was trimmed by 5 bases and J by 11 bases, leaving 12 bases between them. This CDR3 contains 12 residues. Looked up from germline, CDR1 is MNHEY and CDR2 is SVGAGI. The CDR3, as DNA: TGTGCCAGCAGTGAGACCTCAGGGAAACTGTTTTTT. This codes for CASSETSGKLFF.

The chain links TRBV9 to TRBJ2-1; 7 bases agree with TRBD2. V was clipped by 4 bases and J by 7 bases; unmatched bases: 5. From germline, CDR1 is SGDLS and CDR2 YYNGEE. The CDR3 sequence is 13 residues long. In DNA form, the CDR3 reads TGTGCCAGCAGCTTCGGGACTACTAATGAGCAGTTCTTC. This codes for CASSFGTTNEQFF.

This chain links TRBV7-6 with TRBJ1-3, with a tentative D call TRBD1 (6 bases). The CDR3 sequence is 17 residues long. The germline V and J ends were trimmed by 7 bases and 1 base, with 20 bases remaining between them. In germline, CDR1 is SGHVS, CDR2 FNYEAQ. The CDR3 reads CASTGQSGATSGNTIYF. For the CDR3, the DNA is TGTGCCAGCACCGGCCAGTCAGGGGCGACTTCTGGAAACACCATATATTTT.

V and J are TRBV6-5 and TRBJ1-5; D unresolved. Deletions cut 3 bases from V and 1 base from J, with 4 bases between. CDR1 and CDR2 (germline): MNHEY, SVGAGI. There are 13 residues in the CDR3. CDR3 amino acids: CASSYGSNQPQHF. The DNA for the CDR3 is TGTGCCAGCAGTTATGGCAGCAATCAGCCCCAGCATTTT.

J is TRBJ2-7 and V is TRBV19; a possible D gene is TRBD2 (6 bases). Trimming removed 11 bases from V and 4 bases from J, with 12 bases in between. Germline-derived CDR1 and CDR2 are LNHDA and SQIVND (reference sequence). The CDR3 contains 11 residues. DNA of the CDR3: TGTGCCGCGGGACGGCAGTACGAGCAGTACTTC. Translating gives CAAGRQYEQYF.

This chain's CDR3 is CASSLPTGGNQPQHF. In nucleotides, the CDR3 is TGTGCCAGCAGTCTACCGACAGGGGGGAATCAGCCCCAGCATTTT. This sequence joins TRBV28 and TRBJ1-5; 9 nucleotides align to TRBD1. The junction had 6 bases not matched to a gene; V was cut back by 5 bases and J by 4 bases. Germline CDR1 and CDR2: MDHEN and SYDVKM. This CDR3 has 15 amino acids.

The rearrangement links TRBV19 to TRBJ1-5; TRBD1 might be the D (5 bases). Germline V gene lookup returns CDR1 LNHDA and CDR2 SQIVND (reference sequence). The CDR3 runs to 16 residues. V dropped 7 bases and J dropped 4 bases, with 20 bases sitting between them. CDR3 DNA sequence: TGTGCCAGTACCACGCTGGGGCCAGGGTTGAATCAGCCCCAGCATTTT. This encodes CASTTLGPGLNQPQHF.

The gene calls are TRBV6-5 and TRBJ2-2; TRBD2 agrees at 10 bases. Trimming removed 8 bases from V and 6 bases from J; junction bases left unmatched: 3. CDR3 length: 13 residues. Germline V gives CDR1 MNHEY, CDR2 SVGAGI. The CDR3 protein is CASGTSEAGELFF. The DNA of the CDR3 is TGTGCCAGCGGGACTAGCGAGGCCGGGGAGCTGTTTTTT.

The chain joins TRBV5-6 to TRBJ1-1; no firm D call. Germline V gene sequence: CDR1 SGHDT, CDR2 YYEEEE. This CDR3 is built from 16 residues. Trimming stripped 4 bases from V and 1 base from J, with 17 bases between. The CDR3 sequence: CASSGELWEANTEAFF. As DNA, the CDR3 is TGTGCCAGCAGCGGAGAACTTTGGGAAGCGAACACTGAAGCTTTCTTT.

The chain couples TRBV10-3 to TRBJ1-6; D unresolved. Germline V gives CDR1 ENHRY, CDR2 SYGVKD. V was clipped by 3 bases and J by 0 bases, with 15 bases between them. The CDR3 spans 18 residues. The CDR3 coding sequence is TGTGCCATCAGTGAATCACAAGGGCCGAGCTCCTATAATTCACCCCTCCACTTT. It is translated as CAISESQGPSSYNSPLHF.

V is TRBV19 and J is TRBJ2-5, with D perhaps TRBD2 (6 bases). The V end was cut by 10 bases, the J end by 2 bases, with 14 bases between. CDR3 length: 13 amino acids. Per the germline V gene, CDR1 is LNHDA and CDR2 is SQIVND (reference sequence). The CDR3 coding sequence is TGTGCCACCCCGCGGGGTCAACAAGAGACCCAGTACTTC. Its protein is CATPRGQQETQYF.